This passage covers 20 T cell receptor beta chains from one sample sequenced in a study of T cell responses to AZD1222 COVID-19 vaccine. TCRdb's copy holds only in-frame clones and misses some; the assay was immunoSEQ multiplex PCR. This table has roughly 200,000 clones, 85% to 95% appearing once. The starting material was peripheral blood, obtained 28 days after the second dose of the MenACWY control vaccine. The receptors were gathered from an adult who received the MenACWY meningococcal vaccine as a control.

The CDR3 coding sequence is TGTGCCTGTGCCGGGAGGGGGGGAAGTGAAAAACTGTTTTTT. Encoded protein: CACAGRGGSEKLFF. The V call is TRBV30, the J call TRBJ1-4, with a possible D match to TRBD1 (6 bases). The CDR3 contains 14 residues. The germline CDR1 and CDR2 sequences are GTSNPN and SVGIG (reference sequence). The V end was cut by 6 bases, the J end by 7 bases, with 18 bases between.

This chain connects TRBV5-1 to TRBJ2-1; D possibly corresponds to TRBD1 (6 bases). The CDR3 contains 14 residues. CDR1 SGHRS and CDR2 YFSETQ come from the germline V gene. Trimming took 1 base from V and 5 from J, leaving 10 bases between them. The CDR3 here is CASSLPDRNNEQFF. The CDR3 nucleotides read TGCGCCAGCAGCTTGCCGGACAGAAACAATGAGCAGTTCTTC.

The chain has TRBV14 and TRBJ1-2; D not resolved. V lost 4 bases, J lost 6 bases, and 12 bases lay in between. Germline lookup yields CDR1 SGHDN and CDR2 FVKESK. There are 13 residues in the CDR3. Here the CDR3 reads CASSPLGRDGYTF. Here the CDR3 DNA reads TGTGCCAGCAGCCCACTAGGAAGGGATGGCTACACCTTC.

V gene TRBV19 combines with J gene TRBJ1-6; 7 nucleotides match TRBD1. V was clipped by 10 bases and J by 9 bases; unmatched bases: 6. CDR3 length: 12 residues. Per germline, CDR1 LNHDA and CDR2 SQIVND (reference sequence). This CDR3 is CATRDSFSPLHF. DNA for the CDR3: TGTGCCACCCGGGACAGTTTTTCACCCCTCCACTTT.

The chain recombines TRBV5-1 with TRBJ2-6; maybe TRBD2 (5 bases). Germline CDR1 SGHRS, CDR2 YFSETQ. The length of the CDR3 is 16 residues. Trimming cost V 6 bases and J 0 bases, with 13 bases left between them. The CDR3 spells CASTDKRASGANVLTF. The DNA of the CDR3 is TGCGCCAGCACCGATAAGAGGGCCTCTGGGGCCAACGTCCTGACTTTC.

V gene TRBV6-2 or TRBV6-3 combines with J gene TRBJ2-7; D is unresolved. Trimming left V 2 bases short and J 0 bases short, with 2 bases between. This CDR3 comprises 12 residues. CDR1 is MNHEY and CDR2 is SVGEGT in the germline V gene. CDR3 bases: TGTGCCAGCAGTTACCACTCCTACGAGCAGTACTTC. Translating it yields CASSYHSYEQYF.

This clone was detected only a few times. This chain links TRBV27 with TRBJ2-5; 7 bases agree with TRBD2. V lost 7 bases, J lost 3 bases, and 8 bases stayed unmatched. CDR3 length equals 14 residues. CDR1 is MNHEY, CDR2 SMNVEV, per germline (reference sequence). The CDR3 nucleotides read TGTGCCAGCACGAAAGGGGCGGGGGAAGAGACCCAGTACTTC. It codes for CASTKGAGEETQYF.

In this sample, this clone turned up once. The chain combines TRBV28 with TRBJ1-2, with D maybe TRBD1 (5 bases). V lost 2 bases to trimming and J lost 4 bases, with 11 bases between them. The CDR3 covers 14 residues. From germline, CDR1 is MDHEN and CDR2 SYDVKM. Written as DNA, the CDR3 is TGTGCCAGCAGTTTAGGGTCCAGGGTCTATGGCTACACCTTC. Translated: CASSLGSRVYGYTF.

The gene calls are TRBV25-1 and TRBJ2-1; the match to TRBD1 covers 12 bases. The CDR3 totals 15 residues. The ends lost 3 bases at V and 7 bases at J; junction bases unmatched: 4. Germline assignment: CDR1 MGHDK and CDR2 SYGVNS. CDR3: CASSDGGQGANEQFF. As DNA, the CDR3 is TGTGCCAGCAGTGATGGGGGACAGGGGGCTAATGAGCAGTTCTTC.

The chain carries TRBV7-3 and TRBJ2-2; D may be TRBD2 (5 bases). Germline V lookup: CDR1 SGHTA, CDR2 FQGTGA. Between the trimmed V and J ends, which lost 5 bases and 1 base, there was a span of 8 bases. The CDR3 loop spans 14 amino acids. CDR3 sequence: CASSPLVNTGELFF. The CDR3, as DNA: TGTGCCAGCAGCCCACTAGTGAACACCGGGGAGCTGTTTTTT.

V and J are TRBV4-2 and TRBJ1-4; 8 positions match TRBD1. This CDR3 has 16 amino acids. The germline V gene has CDR1 LGHNA and CDR2 YNFKEQ. J lost 8 bases, V lost 0 bases, and 8 bases had no gene match. The CDR3 here is CASSQEDRGGSEKLFF. CDR3 bases: TGTGCCAGCAGCCAAGAAGACAGGGGTGGTTCGGAAAAACTGTTTTTT.

For the CDR3, the DNA is TGTGCCAGCAGTTTGGGGACAGCCCTTAGCAATCAGCCCCAGCATTTT. Translated: CASSLGTALSNQPQHF. This chain links TRBV28 with TRBJ1-5; 7 nucleotides match TRBD1. The germline gives CDR1 MDHEN, CDR2 SYDVKM. The CDR3 runs 16 residues. V was clipped by 3 bases and J by 0 bases; unmatched bases: 5.

This rearrangement joins TRBV7-2 to TRBJ1-5; 7 bases are shared with TRBD1. Germline V gives CDR1 SGHTA, CDR2 FQGNSA. This CDR3 is 16 amino acids long. V lost 5 bases to trimming and J lost 1 base; unmatched junction nucleotides: 8. CDR3 region: CASSPQGGRSNQPQHF. The CDR3 bases are TGTGCCAGCAGCCCCCAGGGGGGGAGAAGCAATCAGCCCCAGCATTTT. The full variable domain, its missing parts supplied by reference TRBV7-2 and TRBJ1-5, is GAGVSQSPSNKVTEKGKDVELRCDPISGHTALYWYRQSLGQGLEFLIYFQGNSAPDKSGLPSDRFSAERTGGSVSTLTIQRTQQEDSAVYLCASSPQGGRSNQPQHFGDGTRLSIL.

The chain has TRBV7-3 and TRBJ1-1; D is undetermined. The V and J ends lost 5 bases and 1 base respectively, with 11 bases between them. The CDR3 is 14 residues long. Germline CDR1 SGHTA, CDR2 FQGTGA. The CDR3 loop reads CASSPAGWNTEAFF. In DNA form, the CDR3 reads TGTGCCAGCAGCCCTGCCGGGTGGAACACTGAAGCTTTCTTT.

V gene TRBV7-9 combines with J gene TRBJ2-6; no clear D. V was pared by 4 bases and J by 4 bases, with 8 bases between. CDR3 length equals 14 residues. Germline V gene lookup returns CDR1 SEHNR and CDR2 FQNEAQ (reference sequence). In nucleotides, the CDR3 is TGTGCCAGCAGCTGGGGTTCAGGGGCCAACGTCCTGACTTTC. Amino acids: CASSWGSGANVLTF. Drawing the rest from reference TRBV7-9 and TRBJ2-6, the complete variable domain is DTGVSQNPRHKITKRGQNVTFRCDPISEHNRLYWYRQTLGQGPEFLTYFQNEAQLEKSRLLSDRFSAERPKGSFSTLEIQRTEQGDSAMYLCASSWGSGANVLTFGAGSRLTVL.

This clone was picked up one time. Written as DNA, the CDR3 is TGTGCCAGCAGTTCTCCGGGACGTTCACCCCTCCACTTT. It specifies CASSSPGRSPLHF. This chain uses TRBV27 with TRBJ1-6, with a tentative D call TRBD1 (5 bases). Deletions cut 4 bases from V and 9 bases from J, with 10 bases between. This CDR3 comprises 13 residues. Looked up from germline, CDR1 is MNHEY and CDR2 is SMNVEV (reference sequence).

The rearrangement links TRBV19 to TRBJ2-1; D is undetermined. Germline V gene sequence: CDR1 LNHDA, CDR2 SQIVND (reference sequence). Trimming cost V 1 base and J 0 bases, with 4 bases left between them. The CDR3 loop spans 14 amino acids. The CDR3 loop is CASSIGSSYNEQFF. The CDR3 nucleotides read TGTGCCAGTAGTATAGGTAGCTCCTACAATGAGCAGTTCTTC.

This sequence joins TRBV14 and TRBJ2-7; 9 bases fit TRBD2. With V trimmed by 5 bases and J by 2 bases, 7 bases remained unmatched. From germline, CDR1 is SGHDN and CDR2 FVKESK. The length of the CDR3 is 15 residues. The CDR3, as DNA: TGTGCCAGCAGCATAAGCGGGGGGTTTACCTACGAGCAGTACTTC. Its translation is CASSISGGFTYEQYF.

This chain uses TRBV7-6 with TRBJ1-2, with D unclear. The CDR3 has 13 amino acids. The V end was cut by 5 bases, the J end by 4 bases, with 11 bases between. Germline CDR1 and CDR2: SGHVS and FNYEAQ. Here the CDR3 reads CASSDVPGYGYTF. The CDR3, as DNA: TGTGCCAGCAGCGATGTCCCTGGCTATGGCTACACCTTC.

V usage is TRBV7-9 and J usage is TRBJ1-2; D is uncertain. The CDR3 contains 13 residues. Germline-derived CDR1 and CDR2 are SEHNR and FQNEAQ (reference sequence). With 2 bases removed from V and 0 bases from J, the gap between germline ends came to 4 bases. The CDR3 DNA sequence: TGTGCCAGCAGCTTAACACCTAACTATGGCTACACCTTC. It encodes CASSLTPNYGYTF.